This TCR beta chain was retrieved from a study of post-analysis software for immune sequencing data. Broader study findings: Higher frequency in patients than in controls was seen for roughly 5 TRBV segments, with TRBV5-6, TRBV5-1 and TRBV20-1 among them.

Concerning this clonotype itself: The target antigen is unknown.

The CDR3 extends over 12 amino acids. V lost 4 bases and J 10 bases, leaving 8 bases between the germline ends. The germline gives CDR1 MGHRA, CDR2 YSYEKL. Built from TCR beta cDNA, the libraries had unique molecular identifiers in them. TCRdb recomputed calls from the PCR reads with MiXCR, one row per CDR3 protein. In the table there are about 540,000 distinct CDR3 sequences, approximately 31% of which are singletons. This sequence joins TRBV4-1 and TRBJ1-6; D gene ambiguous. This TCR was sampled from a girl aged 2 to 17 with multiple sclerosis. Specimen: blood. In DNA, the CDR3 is TGCGCCAGCAGCCCCCCCGAATCACCCCTCCACTTT. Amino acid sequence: CASSPPESPLHF.